Listed below are T cell receptor beta chains from one sample, sequenced in a study of T cell changes during pregnancy in multiple sclerosis. Produced via immunoSEQ multiplex PCR; TCRdb's table is partial and in-frame only. The sample carries tens of thousands of clones, roughly nine tenths recorded once. This specimen consisted of peripheral blood, obtained in the third trimester of pregnancy. These receptors all come from a female donor in good health, enrolled as a control in a pregnancy study. Each CDR3 is given with its conserved first and last residue. Each record gives: D gene, J gene, clone size, V gene, CDR3 DNA, CDR3 protein. D genes are given only for firm matches. Clone size is shown for a subset of rows, as once, few, many or a class of expanded clone.

D: TRBD1; J: TRBJ2-1; size: -; V: TRBV9; DNA: TGTGCCAGCAGCCCTCGGACAGGGGGTGGAGTACAGCAGTTCTTC; CDR3: CASSPRTGGGVQQFF
D: TRBD1; J: TRBJ1-2; size: -; V: TRBV28; DNA: TGTGCCAGCAAGGGACAGTTCTATGGCTACACCTTC; CDR3: CASKGQFYGYTF
D: TRBD1; J: TRBJ2-3; size: -; V: TRBV4-2; DNA: TGTGCCAGCAGAGGGGGCGGCGCCTCAGATACGCAGTATTTT; CDR3: CASRGGGASDTQYF
D: TRBD1; J: TRBJ2-2; size: -; V: TRBV2; DNA: TGTGCCAGCAGCGCCGACAGGGGGATGCCCGGGGAGCTGTTTTTT; CDR3: CASSADRGMPGELFF
D: TRBD1; J: TRBJ1-2; size: -; V: TRBV7-9; DNA: TGTGCCAGCAGCTTATGGCAGTTAGGGGGCAATGGCTACACCTTC; CDR3: CASSLWQLGGNGYTF
D: TRBD2; J: TRBJ2-3; size: -; V: TRBV7-2; DNA: TGTGCCAGCAGCTTAGGCCGGGGGGGGGCAGATACGCAGTATTTT; CDR3: CASSLGRGGADTQYF
D: TRBD2; J: TRBJ2-5; size: -; V: TRBV28; DNA: TGTGCCAGCAATTCCTTTAGGCGGGCTAGCGGGAGACATGAGACCCAGTACTTC; CDR3: CASNSFRRASGRHETQYF
D: -; J: TRBJ2-2; size: -; V: TRBV10-2; DNA: TGCGCCAGCGATATGGCGGGGCCCAACACCGGGGAGCTGTTTTTT; CDR3: CASDMAGPNTGELFF
D: TRBD1; J: TRBJ1-1; size: -; V: TRBV6-6; DNA: TGTGCCAGCACCCGCGACAGGGGAATGAACACTGAAGCTTTCTTT; CDR3: CASTRDRGMNTEAFF
D: TRBD1; J: TRBJ2-3; size: -; V: TRBV7-2; DNA: TGTGCCAGCAGCCGCGACAGGGAGGATACGCAGTATTTT; CDR3: CASSRDREDTQYF
D: TRBD1; J: TRBJ2-7; size: -; V: TRBV15; DNA: TGTGCCACCAGCAGCAAGCCGGGACAGACCTACGAGCAGTACTTC; CDR3: CATSSKPGQTYEQYF
D: TRBD1; J: TRBJ1-5; size: -; V: TRBV6-5; DNA: TGTGCCAGCAGTTACCGGACAGGCGTCAATCAGCCCCAGCATTTT; CDR3: CASSYRTGVNQPQHF
D: -; J: TRBJ1-1; size: -; V: TRBV4-3; DNA: TGCGCCAGCAGCCGTTTGTGGGGGGACACTGAAGCTTTCTTT; CDR3: CASSRLWGDTEAFF
D: -; J: TRBJ1-6; size: -; V: TRBV6-5; DNA: TGTGCCAGCAGTTCCCTACAGGGTAGTAAAACACCCCTCCACTTT; CDR3: CASSSLQGSKTPLHF
D: -; J: TRBJ2-7; size: -; V: TRBV9; DNA: TGTGCCAGCAGCACCGGCGGGGCATACGAGCAGTACTTC; CDR3: CASSTGGAYEQYF
D: -; J: TRBJ1-4; size: -; V: TRBV6-1; DNA: TGTGCCAGCATCGGGGGAGTCGCTAATGAAAAACTGTTTTTT; CDR3: CASIGGVANEKLFF
D: TRBD1; J: TRBJ2-7; size: -; V: TRBV13; DNA: TGTGCCAGCAGCACCAGACCCGGGACAGGGGACCACGAGCAGTACTTC; CDR3: CASSTRPGTGDHEQYF
D: -; J: TRBJ2-5; size: once; V: TRBV20-1; DNA: TGCAGTGCTAGTCGAGAGGCCCAGTACTTC; CDR3: CSASREAQYF
D: -; J: TRBJ1-2; size: -; V: TRBV6-5; DNA: TGTGCCAGCAGTTACTCGAGAGTTTCGGGGGGAGGTGGCTACACCTTC; CDR3: CASSYSRVSGGGGYTF
D: -; J: TRBJ2-7; size: -; V: TRBV6-5; DNA: TGTGCCAGCAGCTACTCTCCGGGGAAGAGCTCCTACGAGCAGTACTTC; CDR3: CASSYSPGKSSYEQYF
D: -; J: TRBJ1-6; size: -; V: TRBV12-5; DNA: TGTGCTAGTGGTTTTTGGGACTTCTCATCACCCCTCCACTTT; CDR3: CASGFWDFSSPLHF
D: TRBD1; J: TRBJ1-2; size: few; V: TRBV14; DNA: TGTGCCAGCAGCCGACAGGGGCGGGCTAACTATGGCTACACCTTC; CDR3: CASSRQGRANYGYTF
D: -; J: TRBJ1-2; size: -; V: TRBV19; DNA: TGTGCCAGTAGCGTATATGGCTTTAACTATGGCTACACCTTC; CDR3: CASSVYGFNYGYTF
D: -; J: TRBJ2-3; size: -; V: TRBV6-5; DNA: TGTGCCAGCAGTCCGACAGGGACTAGCACAGATACGCAGTATTTT; CDR3: CASSPTGTSTDTQYF
D: TRBD1; J: TRBJ1-5; size: -; V: TRBV6-4; DNA: TGTGCCAGCAGTGACTCGACAACAGGGGCGGGGGGGCATAGCAATCAGCCCCAGCATTTT; CDR3: CASSDSTTGAGGHSNQPQHF
D: -; J: TRBJ1-3; size: -; V: TRBV7-2; DNA: TGTGCCAGCAGCTTAGGAGCCCCTGGAAACACCATATATTTT; CDR3: CASSLGAPGNTIYF
D: TRBD1; J: TRBJ1-6; size: -; V: TRBV19; DNA: TGTGCCAGTAGTGCCCGGGACAGGGATTCACCCCTCCACTTT; CDR3: CASSARDRDSPLHF
D: -; J: TRBJ1-2; size: once; V: TRBV5-1; DNA: TGCGCCAGCAGCTTAGGGGCGGGGGTCCTACCTTTCTATGGCTACACCTTC; CDR3: CASSLGAGVLPFYGYTF
D: -; J: TRBJ1-3; size: -; V: TRBV30; DNA: TGTGCCTGGAAGGCAGGGGCGGCAGGAAACACCATATATTTT; CDR3: CAWKAGAAGNTIYF
D: -; J: TRBJ2-7; size: -; V: TRBV6-1; DNA: TGTGCCAGCAATGAAGATGAGGGTAATTACGAGCAGTACTTC; CDR3: CASNEDEGNYEQYF
D: -; J: TRBJ2-7; size: -; V: TRBV2; DNA: TGTGCCAGTATACACGGAGTCTACGAGCAGTACTTC; CDR3: CASIHGVYEQYF
D: -; J: TRBJ2-6; size: once; V: TRBV29-1; DNA: TGCAGCGCCTTTATCTCTGGGGCCAACGTCCTGACTTTC; CDR3: CSAFISGANVLTF
D: -; J: TRBJ1-2; size: -; V: TRBV4-3; DNA: TGCGCCAGCAGCCAAAAAAGCGGGATTAACTATGGCTACACCTTC; CDR3: CASSQKSGINYGYTF
D: -; J: TRBJ2-5; size: -; V: TRBV4-1; DNA: TGCGCCAGCAGCCAAGTTCTCCCCGAGACCCAGTACTTC; CDR3: CASSQVLPETQYF
D: -; J: TRBJ2-3; size: once; V: TRBV5-1; DNA: TGCGCCACCTCCGGGGGACCCAGCACAGATACGCAGTATTTT; CDR3: CATSGGPSTDTQYF
D: TRBD2; J: TRBJ2-7; size: -; V: TRBV9; DNA: TGTGCCAGCAGCGTAGCTACTAGCGGGGGATCTTTCTACGAGCAGTACTTC; CDR3: CASSVATSGGSFYEQYF
D: TRBD1; J: TRBJ1-1; size: -; V: TRBV27; DNA: TGTGCCAGCAGTCCCTTGGACAGGGTATGGTCTGAAGCTTTCTTT; CDR3: CASSPLDRVWSEAFF
D: TRBD1; J: TRBJ2-2; size: -; V: TRBV2; DNA: TGTGCCAGTGAACCGGGACAGGGGGCGAACACCGGGGAGCTGTTTTTT; CDR3: CASEPGQGANTGELFF
D: TRBD2; J: TRBJ2-5; size: -; V: TRBV7-9; DNA: TGTGCCAGCAGCTTTCCTCCTACTAGCGGGAGGGCCAGAGAGACCCAGTACTTC; CDR3: CASSFPPTSGRARETQYF
D: -; J: TRBJ2-7; size: -; V: TRBV7-2; DNA: TGTGCCAGCAGCCTAGACAAATTCTCCTACGAGCAGTACTTC; CDR3: CASSLDKFSYEQYF
D: TRBD2; J: TRBJ2-1; size: -; V: TRBV7-8; DNA: TGTGCCAGCAGCCCCTCACTAGCGACGAGCTCCTACAATGAGCAGTTCTTC; CDR3: CASSPSLATSSYNEQFF
D: TRBD1; J: TRBJ1-4; size: -; V: TRBV5-1; DNA: TGCGCCAGCAGCTTCGACAGGGAACGGGGGGAAAAACTGTTTTTT; CDR3: CASSFDRERGEKLFF
D: -; J: TRBJ1-1; size: -; V: TRBV10-1; DNA: TGCGCCAGCAGTGGAGGTGGAGAGACTGAAGCTTTCTTT; CDR3: CASSGGGETEAFF